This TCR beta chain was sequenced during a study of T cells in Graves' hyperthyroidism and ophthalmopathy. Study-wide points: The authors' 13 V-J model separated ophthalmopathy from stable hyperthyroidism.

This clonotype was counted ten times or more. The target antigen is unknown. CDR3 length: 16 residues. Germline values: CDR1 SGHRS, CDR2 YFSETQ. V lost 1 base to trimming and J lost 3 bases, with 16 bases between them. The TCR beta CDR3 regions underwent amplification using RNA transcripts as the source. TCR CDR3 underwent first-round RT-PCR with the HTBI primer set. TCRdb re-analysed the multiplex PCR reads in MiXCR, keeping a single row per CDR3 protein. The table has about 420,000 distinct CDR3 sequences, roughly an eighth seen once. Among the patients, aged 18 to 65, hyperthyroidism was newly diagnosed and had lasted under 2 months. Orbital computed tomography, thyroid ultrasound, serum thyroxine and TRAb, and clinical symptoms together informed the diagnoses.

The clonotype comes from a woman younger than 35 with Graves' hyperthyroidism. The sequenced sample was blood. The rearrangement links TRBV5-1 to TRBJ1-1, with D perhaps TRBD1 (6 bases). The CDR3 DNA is TGCGCCAGCAGCTTGACAGGGAACCTAGTGGACACTGAAGCTTTCTTT. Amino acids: CASSLTGNLVDTEAFF.